The rows below give T cell receptor beta chains drawn from one sample of a study of identical twins. TCRdb passed the 5' RACE reads through MiXCR, listing each CDR3 protein once. This table holds 1.5 million to 2 million distinct CDR3 sequences, roughly 35% found once. Sequences were obtained from cord blood. The receptors stem from a newborn girl in good health. CDR3s include the opening cysteine and the closing phenylalanine or tryptophan. Each record gives: clone size, V gene, D gene, J gene, CDR3 protein, CDR3 DNA. D genes are given only for firm matches. Clone size is not always given. Where it is, it says once, few, many or a class for expanded clones.

clone_size: -; v_call: TRBV10-3; d_call: -; j_call: TRBJ1-1; cdr3_aa: CAISDPAGATDAFF; cdr3_nt: TGTGCCATCAGTGATCCCGCTGGGGCGACAGACGCTTTCTTT
clone_size: -; v_call: TRBV20-1; d_call: -; j_call: TRBJ2-1; cdr3_aa: CSATTPNEQFF; cdr3_nt: TGCAGTGCTACCACCCCCAATGAGCAGTTCTTC
clone_size: -; v_call: TRBV20-1; d_call: TRBD1; j_call: TRBJ1-1; cdr3_aa: CSARDPDRDRNTEAFF; cdr3_nt: TGCAGTGCTAGAGATCCAGACCGGGACAGGAACACTGAAGCTTTCTTT
clone_size: few; v_call: TRBV12-3/TRBV12-4; d_call: TRBD1; j_call: TRBJ2-3; cdr3_aa: CASSSDRDTDTQYF; cdr3_nt: TGTGCCAGCAGCTCGGACAGGGACACAGATACGCAGTATTTT
clone_size: few; v_call: TRBV4-1; d_call: TRBD2; j_call: TRBJ2-3; cdr3_aa: CASSLPGTSGRTQYF; cdr3_nt: TGCGCCAGCAGCCTCCCTGGGACTAGCGGGAGAACGCAGTATTTT
clone_size: -; v_call: TRBV5-1; d_call: -; j_call: TRBJ2-7; cdr3_aa: CANSLDESSYEQYF; cdr3_nt: TGCGCCAACAGCTTGGATGAATCCTCCTACGAGCAGTACTTC
clone_size: few; v_call: TRBV9; d_call: TRBD2; j_call: TRBJ2-1; cdr3_aa: CASSVRSVAGGEQFF; cdr3_nt: TGTGCCAGCAGCGTAAGGTCTGTAGCGGGGGGTGAGCAGTTCTTC
clone_size: many; v_call: TRBV7-9; d_call: TRBD2; j_call: TRBJ2-1; cdr3_aa: CASSPLAGASYNEQFF; cdr3_nt: TGTGCCAGCAGCCCACTAGCGGGGGCCTCCTACAATGAGCAGTTCTTC
clone_size: -; v_call: TRBV2; d_call: -; j_call: TRBJ2-7; cdr3_aa: CASRRTTRSYNEQYF; cdr3_nt: TGTGCCAGCCGACGGACTACTCGCTCCTACAATGAGCAGTACTTC
clone_size: -; v_call: TRBV4-2; d_call: -; j_call: TRBJ2-5; cdr3_aa: CASSQDLQQETQYF; cdr3_nt: TGTGCCAGCAGCCAGGACTTGCAACAAGAGACCCAGTACTTC
clone_size: -; v_call: TRBV7-9; d_call: -; j_call: TRBJ2-2; cdr3_aa: CASSPKIRAITGELFF; cdr3_nt: TGTGCCAGCAGCCCAAAAATCCGGGCCATCACCGGGGAGCTGTTTTTT
clone_size: -; v_call: TRBV12-3/TRBV12-4; d_call: -; j_call: TRBJ1-5; cdr3_aa: CASRPGDSNQPQHF; cdr3_nt: TGTGCCAGCAGACCAGGGGATAGCAATCAGCCCCAGCATTTT
clone_size: few; v_call: TRBV12-3/TRBV12-4; d_call: TRBD2; j_call: TRBJ2-1; cdr3_aa: CASIGSRREAYNEQFF; cdr3_nt: TGTGCCAGCATCGGGTCCAGGCGGGAGGCCTACAATGAGCAGTTCTTC
clone_size: few; v_call: TRBV9; d_call: -; j_call: TRBJ1-2; cdr3_aa: CASSVVTGADYGYTF; cdr3_nt: TGTGCCAGCAGCGTAGTAACGGGGGCGGACTATGGCTACACCTTC
clone_size: few; v_call: TRBV7-2; d_call: -; j_call: TRBJ2-3; cdr3_aa: CASSSRGPRGDTQYF; cdr3_nt: TGTGCCAGCAGCTCCCGGGGACCTCGCGGAGATACGCAGTATTTT
clone_size: -; v_call: TRBV5-1; d_call: TRBD1; j_call: TRBJ2-1; cdr3_aa: CASSLVSGGNEQFF; cdr3_nt: TGCGCCAGCAGCTTGGTGTCAGGGGGCAATGAGCAGTTCTTC
clone_size: few; v_call: TRBV10-3; d_call: -; j_call: TRBJ2-7; cdr3_aa: CAIRDGLDKQYF; cdr3_nt: TGTGCCATCAGAGACGGGTTGGACAAGCAGTACTTC
clone_size: -; v_call: TRBV28; d_call: TRBD2; j_call: TRBJ2-4; cdr3_aa: CASSWPGGENIQYF; cdr3_nt: TGTGCCAGCAGTTGGCCGGGGGGAGAAAACATTCAGTACTTC
clone_size: -; v_call: TRBV6-6; d_call: TRBD1; j_call: TRBJ1-5; cdr3_aa: CASRPGGWNNQPQHF; cdr3_nt: TGTGCCAGCAGACCAGGGGGCTGGAACAATCAGCCCCAGCATTTT
clone_size: many; v_call: TRBV6-2/TRBV6-3; d_call: -; j_call: TRBJ2-7; cdr3_aa: CASSYRTYEQYF; cdr3_nt: TGTGCCAGCAGCTACCGTACCTACGAGCAGTACTTC
clone_size: -; v_call: TRBV5-1; d_call: -; j_call: TRBJ2-3; cdr3_aa: CASSSEGNGRTDMQYF; cdr3_nt: TGCGCCAGCAGCTCAGAAGGTAACGGGAGAACAGATATGCAGTATTTT
clone_size: -; v_call: TRBV6-6; d_call: TRBD1; j_call: TRBJ1-2; cdr3_aa: CASRNRGYHTF; cdr3_nt: TGTGCCAGCAGGAACAGGGGTTACCACACCTTC
clone_size: -; v_call: TRBV20-1; d_call: TRBD1; j_call: TRBJ1-4; cdr3_aa: CSARLGTGNEKLFF; cdr3_nt: TGCAGTGCTAGGCTTGGGACAGGGAATGAAAAACTGTTTTTT
clone_size: -; v_call: TRBV7-2; d_call: -; j_call: TRBJ2-2; cdr3_aa: CASSPRLVTGELFF; cdr3_nt: TGTGCCAGCAGCCCCAGACTAGTGACCGGGGAGCTGTTTTTT
clone_size: -; v_call: TRBV7-2; d_call: -; j_call: TRBJ1-6; cdr3_aa: CASSRVVNNSPLHF; cdr3_nt: TGTGCCAGCAGTCGGGTGGTCAATAATTCACCCCTCCACTTT
clone_size: few; v_call: TRBV6-1; d_call: -; j_call: TRBJ1-5; cdr3_aa: CAGSEAADQPQHF; cdr3_nt: TGTGCCGGCAGTGAAGCAGCGGATCAGCCCCAGCATTTT
clone_size: -; v_call: TRBV20-1; d_call: -; j_call: TRBJ2-3; cdr3_aa: CSAALWGAPRDTQYF; cdr3_nt: TGCAGTGCTGCCCTTTGGGGGGCGCCCCGGGATACGCAGTATTTT
clone_size: many; v_call: TRBV7-2; d_call: -; j_call: TRBJ2-3; cdr3_aa: CASSLPFPGPKSDTQYF; cdr3_nt: TGTGCCAGCAGCTTGCCGTTTCCGGGACCAAAATCAGATACGCAGTATTTT
clone_size: few; v_call: TRBV21-1; d_call: -; j_call: TRBJ1-4; cdr3_aa: CASSKGDAGGEKLFF; cdr3_nt: TGTGCCAGCAGCAAAGGGGACGCAGGGGGCGAAAAACTGTTTTTT
clone_size: -; v_call: TRBV20-1; d_call: TRBD1; j_call: TRBJ1-5; cdr3_aa: CSAPGGQAGSNQPQHF; cdr3_nt: TGCAGTGCTCCCGGGGGACAGGCGGGGAGCAATCAGCCCCAGCATTTT
clone_size: few; v_call: TRBV6-5; d_call: TRBD1; j_call: TRBJ2-7; cdr3_aa: CASSGTGPSAEQYF; cdr3_nt: TGTGCCAGCAGTGGGACAGGGCCAAGTGCCGAGCAGTACTTC
clone_size: -; v_call: TRBV20-1; d_call: TRBD1; j_call: TRBJ1-1; cdr3_aa: CSVRTGSSTEAFF; cdr3_nt: TGCAGCGTGCGGACAGGGTCGAGCACTGAAGCTTTCTTT
clone_size: -; v_call: TRBV7-8; d_call: -; j_call: TRBJ1-4; cdr3_aa: CASSLREAEKLFF; cdr3_nt: TGTGCCAGCAGCTTAAGGGAGGCTGAAAAACTGTTTTTT
clone_size: -; v_call: TRBV10-1; d_call: TRBD2; j_call: TRBJ2-7; cdr3_aa: CASSAGLLYEQYF; cdr3_nt: TGCGCCAGCAGTGCGGGACTACTCTACGAGCAGTACTTC
clone_size: -; v_call: TRBV3-1; d_call: -; j_call: TRBJ2-6; cdr3_aa: CASSQVTLNTNVLTF; cdr3_nt: TGTGCCAGCAGCCAAGTAACCCTGAACACCAACGTCCTGACTTTC
clone_size: -; v_call: TRBV5-6; d_call: -; j_call: TRBJ1-2; cdr3_aa: CANSLSSYGYTF; cdr3_nt: TGTGCCAACAGCTTGAGTTCCTATGGCTACACCTTC
clone_size: few; v_call: TRBV6-1; d_call: TRBD1; j_call: TRBJ1-5; cdr3_aa: CASSRTRTGAFNQPQHF; cdr3_nt: TGTGCCAGCAGCCGAACTAGGACAGGCGCCTTCAATCAGCCCCAGCATTTT
clone_size: many; v_call: TRBV29-1; d_call: -; j_call: TRBJ2-1; cdr3_aa: CSVERVFLLGGNEQFF; cdr3_nt: TGCAGCGTCGAACGAGTATTTTTATTAGGCGGCAATGAGCAGTTCTTC
clone_size: -; v_call: TRBV4-1; d_call: TRBD2; j_call: TRBJ2-5; cdr3_aa: CASSRKGSGVLGDQETQYF; cdr3_nt: TGCGCCAGCAGCCGTAAGGGTAGCGGGGTCTTGGGTGACCAAGAGACCCAGTACTTC
clone_size: -; v_call: TRBV28; d_call: TRBD2; j_call: TRBJ2-7; cdr3_aa: CASSDSPGTSGYNEQYF; cdr3_nt: TGTGCCAGCAGTGACTCGCCCGGGACTAGCGGATACAATGAGCAGTACTTC
clone_size: few; v_call: TRBV2; d_call: -; j_call: TRBJ2-7; cdr3_aa: CASSRIPYEQYF; cdr3_nt: TGTGCCAGCAGTCGGATACCCTACGAGCAGTACTTC
clone_size: -; v_call: TRBV7-2; d_call: -; j_call: TRBJ2-3; cdr3_aa: CASSFRPVTDTQYF; cdr3_nt: TGTGCCAGCAGCTTTCGACCGGTCACAGATACGCAGTATTTT
clone_size: -; v_call: TRBV20-1; d_call: -; j_call: TRBJ2-3; cdr3_aa: CRARNIPGATDTQYF; cdr3_nt: TGCAGAGCTAGAAATATACCGGGAGCAACAGATACGCAGTATTTT
clone_size: -; v_call: TRBV4-1; d_call: -; j_call: TRBJ1-1; cdr3_aa: CASSQPREVGTEAFF; cdr3_nt: TGCGCCAGCAGCCAGCCCCGGGAGGTGGGCACTGAAGCTTTCTTT
clone_size: few; v_call: TRBV6-5; d_call: TRBD2; j_call: TRBJ2-7; cdr3_aa: CASSYSASGTYQYF; cdr3_nt: TGTGCCAGCAGTTACTCGGCTAGCGGGACGTATCAGTACTTC
clone_size: once; v_call: TRBV20-1; d_call: -; j_call: TRBJ2-1; cdr3_aa: CSAARASYNEQFF; cdr3_nt: TGCAGTGCCGCCCGCGCCTCCTACAATGAGCAGTTCTTC
clone_size: -; v_call: TRBV18; d_call: -; j_call: TRBJ2-1; cdr3_aa: CASSPRDGAYNEQFF; cdr3_nt: TGTGCCAGCTCACCACGGGACGGAGCCTACAATGAGCAGTTCTTC
clone_size: -; v_call: TRBV20-1; d_call: -; j_call: TRBJ2-7; cdr3_aa: CSARADGRYNEQYF; cdr3_nt: TGCAGTGCTAGGGCCGACGGGAGATACAATGAGCAGTACTTC
clone_size: -; v_call: TRBV7-9; d_call: -; j_call: TRBJ1-2; cdr3_aa: CASSLDGSLGYTF; cdr3_nt: TGTGCCAGCAGCTTAGATGGTAGTCTGGGCTACACCTTC
clone_size: few; v_call: TRBV3-1; d_call: TRBD2; j_call: TRBJ2-7; cdr3_aa: CASSQAPSGSKSYEQYF; cdr3_nt: TGTGCCAGCAGCCAAGCCCCTAGCGGGAGTAAGTCCTACGAGCAGTACTTC
clone_size: -; v_call: TRBV10-3; d_call: TRBD1; j_call: TRBJ1-6; cdr3_aa: CAITGTGENSPLHF; cdr3_nt: TGTGCCATCACTGGGACAGGGGAGAATTCACCCCTCCACTTT
clone_size: -; v_call: TRBV10-3; d_call: TRBD1; j_call: TRBJ1-3; cdr3_aa: CAIKDRGAGNTIYF; cdr3_nt: TGTGCCATCAAGGACAGGGGAGCCGGAAACACCATATATTTT
clone_size: many; v_call: TRBV7-2; d_call: -; j_call: TRBJ2-3; cdr3_aa: CASSLMGGVDTQYF; cdr3_nt: TGTGCCAGCAGCTTAATGGGCGGGGTAGATACGCAGTATTTT
clone_size: -; v_call: TRBV20-1; d_call: -; j_call: TRBJ2-5; cdr3_aa: CSAGGKEQYF; cdr3_nt: TGCAGTGCTGGAGGGAAGGAGCAGTACTTC
clone_size: -; v_call: TRBV27; d_call: -; j_call: TRBJ2-4; cdr3_aa: CASSYRPRGTWKESQYF; cdr3_nt: TGTGCCAGCAGTTACCGCCCCCGTGGGACCTGGAAAGAGTCCCAGTACTTC
clone_size: once; v_call: TRBV10-3; d_call: -; j_call: TRBJ2-5; cdr3_aa: CAISESQETRYF; cdr3_nt: TGTGCCATCAGTGAGTCTCAAGAGACCCGGTACTTC
clone_size: -; v_call: TRBV19; d_call: -; j_call: TRBJ1-5; cdr3_aa: CASSIGPLRGESNQPQHF; cdr3_nt: TGTGCCAGTAGTATAGGCCCCCTACGGGGGGAAAGCAATCAGCCCCAGCATTTT
clone_size: -; v_call: TRBV12-3/TRBV12-4; d_call: -; j_call: TRBJ1-4; cdr3_aa: CASSLRTLNEKLFF; cdr3_nt: TGTGCCAGCAGTTTGCGGACTTTAAATGAAAAACTGTTTTTT
clone_size: few; v_call: TRBV6-1; d_call: TRBD2; j_call: TRBJ2-7; cdr3_aa: CASIRTGLGAYEQYF; cdr3_nt: TGTGCCAGCATCAGAACGGGACTAGGGGCCTACGAGCAGTACTTC